Presented here are 27 T cell receptor beta chains from one specimen sequenced in a study of control samples from healthy donors and cancer patients. This table comes from immunoSEQ multiplex PCR, and its TCRdb copy is limited to in-frame clones, with some not included. The table includes 100,000 to 150,000 clones, 90% detected once. Sequenced input: blood. These receptors were obtained from a man aged 35-49 years in good health.

The chain carries TRBV18 and TRBJ2-2; possible D gene TRBD2, 5 bases. In germline, CDR1 is KGHSH, CDR2 LQKENI. Trimming stripped 4 bases from V and 6 bases from J, with 12 bases between. CDR3 length: 14 residues. CDR3 nucleotide sequence: TGTGCCAGCTCACAACCTTTAGCGTCCGGGGAGCTGTTTTTT. It specifies CASSQPLASGELFF.

The V gene is TRBV18, the J gene TRBJ1-1; possible D gene TRBD1, 5 bases. The CDR3 loop spans 14 amino acids. The germline V gene encodes CDR1 KGHSH and CDR2 LQKENI. V lost 4 bases to trimming and J lost 5 bases, with 14 bases between them. In nucleotides, the CDR3 is TGTGCCAGCTCACAAACCGGGGGTGGGACTGAAGCTTTCTTT. It translates to CASSQTGGGTEAFF.

This clone occurred once. The rearrangement joins TRBV29-1 to TRBJ2-7, with a tentative D call TRBD1 (5 bases). CDR3 length: 12 residues. Germline assignment: CDR1 SQVTM and CDR2 ANQGSEA. The V end was cut by 6 bases, the J end by 2 bases, with 11 bases between. CDR3 nucleotides: TGCAGCGTCGCAGGGTCCCCCTACGAGCAGTACTTC. Translated: CSVAGSPYEQYF.

The chain uses TRBV5-6 and TRBJ2-1, with TRBD2 matching over 7 bases. The length of the CDR3 is 15 residues. Per the germline V gene, CDR1 is SGHDT and CDR2 is YYEEEE. Germline trimming cut 4 bases from V and 6 bases from J; bases unmatched to any gene: 10. The chain's CDR3 is CASSLGTIVSNEQFF. CDR3 DNA sequence: TGTGCCAGCAGCCTCGGGACTATAGTTAGCAATGAGCAGTTCTTC.

The chain carries TRBV7-6 and TRBJ2-5, with 9 nucleotides matching TRBD1. The CDR3 spans 16 residues. Per the germline V gene, CDR1 is SGHVS and CDR2 is FNYEAQ. With 4 bases clipped from V and 2 bases from J, the junction kept 8 bases outside the gene matches. CDR3 residues: CASSSPGQGKQETQYF. For the CDR3, the DNA is TGTGCCAGCAGCTCTCCGGGACAGGGAAAACAAGAGACCCAGTACTTC.

Only one count was recorded for this clone. V usage is TRBV19 and J usage is TRBJ2-5; 8 bases map to TRBD2. Germline lookup yields CDR1 LNHDA and CDR2 SQIVND (reference sequence). The CDR3 covers 15 residues. Trimming at V came to 3 bases and at J to 2 bases, leaving 5 bases not matched to a gene. For the CDR3, the DNA is TGTGCCAGTAGTATCGGTAGCGGGGTTCAAGAGACCCAGTACTTC. This gives the protein CASSIGSGVQETQYF.

V is TRBV2 and J is TRBJ1-5; D is ambiguous. Deletions cut 5 bases from V and 7 bases from J, with 15 bases between. This CDR3 has 14 residues. From germline, CDR1 is SNHLY and CDR2 FYNNEI. CDR3 amino acids: CASSKDKRRQPQHF. CDR3 nucleotides: TGTGCCAGCAGTAAAGATAAACGCCGACAGCCCCAGCATTTT. Using reference TRBV2 and TRBJ1-5 for the parts outside the CDR3, the full variable domain is EPEVTQTPSHQVTQMGQEVILRCVPISNHLYFYWYRQILGQKVEFLVSFYNNEISEKSEIFDDQFSVERPDGSNFTLKIRSTKLEDSAMYFCASSKDKRRQPQHFGDGTRLSIL.

The gene calls are TRBV12-5 and TRBJ2-7; TRBD2 matches at 7 bases. The CDR3 sequence is 15 residues long. V dropped 0 bases and J dropped 2; count of bases not matched to a gene: 4. Germline loops: CDR1 LGHNT, CDR2 FRNRAP. CDR3 residues: CASGLVSGTTYEQYF. The CDR3 nucleotides read TGTGCTAGTGGTTTGGTAAGTGGGACTACCTACGAGCAGTACTTC.

This chain joins TRBV2 and TRBJ2-1; 12 nucleotides line up with TRBD2. The CDR3 extends over 16 amino acids. CDR1 and CDR2 from the germline V gene are SNHLY and FYNNEI. V lost 6 bases, J lost 9 bases, and 12 bases stayed unmatched. CDR3 DNA: TGTGCCAGCAGGGGAACTAGCGGGGGGTATGTAGGTGAGCAGTTCTTC. It yields the protein CASRGTSGGYVGEQFF.

V is TRBV11-1 and J is TRBJ2-7; TRBD2 is a possible D gene (6 bases). Germline V gene lookup returns CDR1 SGHAT and CDR2 FQDESV (reference sequence). This CDR3 is built from 12 residues. Trimming removed 3 bases at V and 5 bases at J, with 8 bases between. CDR3 DNA: TGTGCCAGCAGCTTCGGGAGCCACGAGCAGTACTTC. It yields the protein CASSFGSHEQYF.

The chain has TRBV5-1 and TRBJ2-2; 12 positions agree with TRBD1. Germline assignment: CDR1 SGHRS and CDR2 YFSETQ. Unmatched junction bases numbered 6, after V lost 4 bases and J lost 5 bases. CDR3 length equals 16 residues. CDR3 sequence reads: CASSPGQGARTGELFF. In nucleotides, the CDR3 is TGCGCCAGCAGCCCGGGACAGGGGGCGCGGACCGGGGAGCTGTTTTTT.

V gene TRBV3-1 (or the pseudogene TRBV3-2) combines with J gene TRBJ1-1; D gene unclear. Trimming shortened V by 4 bases and J by 1 base, and 16 bases separated the two germline ends. Germline-derived CDR1 and CDR2 are LGHDT and YNNKEL (reference sequence). This CDR3 spans 16 amino acids. CDR3 loop: CASSPNGDPRNTEAFF. CDR3 DNA sequence: TGTGCCAGCAGCCCAAACGGCGACCCCAGGAACACTGAAGCTTTCTTT.

The J gene is TRBJ2-3, the V gene TRBV3-1 (or the pseudogene TRBV3-2); no clear D gene. CDR3 length: 16 amino acids. In germline, CDR1 is LGHDT, CDR2 YNNKEL (reference sequence). V was pared by 0 bases and J by 0 bases, with 10 bases between. The DNA of the CDR3 is TGTGCCAGCAGCCAAGACCGGGCAATTAGCACAGATACGCAGTATTTT. As protein: CASSQDRAISTDTQYF.

The CDR3: CASSLSRNSPLHF. The CDR3 nucleotides read TGTGCCAGCAGCTTATCCCGCAATTCACCCCTCCACTTT. The chain carries TRBV13 and TRBJ1-6, with D unresolved. Trimming cost V 2 bases and J 7 bases, with 6 bases left between them. CDR3 length equals 13 residues. Germline CDR1 and CDR2: PRHDT and FYEKMQ (reference sequence).

J is TRBJ2-3 and V is TRBV14, with TRBD2 as a possible D gene (5 bases). Deletions cut 4 bases from V and 5 bases from J, with 13 bases between. The CDR3 extends over 14 amino acids. Germline loops: CDR1 SGHDN, CDR2 FVKESK. The CDR3 DNA follows: TGTGCCAGCAGCCCACCCCGAGAGGGAGATACGCAGTATTTT. This encodes CASSPPREGDTQYF.

The chain carries TRBV10-1 and TRBJ2-7; TRBD2 is a possible D gene (6 bases). CDR1 is WNHNN, CDR2 SYGVQD, per germline (reference sequence). V was shortened by 2 bases and J by 7 bases, with 21 bases between the two germline ends. There are 16 residues in the CDR3. CDR3 coding DNA: TGCGCCAGCAGTGAGAGTAGGGGCCGGGGGATGGCGGAGCAGTACTTC. Translating it yields CASSESRGRGMAEQYF.

The chain combines TRBV5-5 with TRBJ1-6; 7 bases align to TRBD1. The CDR3 is 15 residues long. Germline V gene sequence: CDR1 SGHKS, CDR2 YYEKEE (reference sequence). Trimming cost V 4 bases and J 7 bases; bases outside gene matches: 8. CDR3 region: CASSTEGAQNSPLHF. In DNA, the CDR3 is TGTGCCAGCAGCACGGAGGGGGCGCAGAATTCACCCCTCCACTTT.

The CDR3 sequence is CATSRVDSEETQYF. Written as DNA, the CDR3 is TGTGCCACCAGCAGAGTCGACAGCGAAGAGACCCAGTACTTC. This chain uses TRBV15 with TRBJ2-5, with D possibly being TRBD1 (5 bases). Trimming removed 1 base at V and 3 bases at J, with 9 bases between. The CDR3 has 14 residues. Germline-derived CDR1 and CDR2 are LNHNV and YYDKDF (reference sequence).

The chain carries TRBV29-1 and TRBJ1-5, with D tentatively TRBD1 (6 bases). Per germline, CDR1 SQVTM and CDR2 ANQGSEA. Deletions cut 7 bases from V and 5 bases from J, with 15 bases between. CDR3 length equals 13 residues. The CDR3 coding sequence is TGCAGCGCCGGGCAGGGGTTAGATCAGCCCCAGCATTTT. Translation: CSAGQGLDQPQHF.

This clone came up once. This chain joins TRBV7-2 and TRBJ2-5, with 10 bases fitting TRBD2. V lost 0 bases and J lost 4; bases outside the gene matches: 2. From germline, CDR1 is SGHTA and CDR2 FQGNSA. CDR3 size: 15 residues. The CDR3 loop reads CASSLASGGAETQYF. CDR3 in DNA: TGTGCCAGCAGCTTAGCCAGCGGGGGGGCAGAGACCCAGTACTTC.

The chain recombines TRBV2 with TRBJ1-6, with TRBD1 identical over 8 bases. This CDR3 region has 17 residues. The trim removed 6 bases at V and 1 base at J, leaving 8 bases unmatched. Germline CDR1 and CDR2: SNHLY and FYNNEI. The CDR3 is CASRSQTGVSYNSPLHF. In nucleotides, the CDR3 is TGTGCCAGCAGATCCCAGACAGGGGTTTCCTATAATTCACCCCTCCACTTT.

The gene calls are TRBV3-1 (or the pseudogene TRBV3-2) and TRBJ1-1, with D hard to call. The V end lost 3 bases, the J end lost 8 bases, and 7 bases lay between the germline ends. This CDR3 region has 11 residues. The germline V gene has CDR1 LGHDT and CDR2 YNNKEL (reference sequence). The CDR3 coding sequence is TGTGCCAGCAGCCATACGGGCGAAGCTTTCTTT. Encoded protein: CASSHTGEAFF.

The chain combines TRBV5-6 with TRBJ1-1; D gene uncertain. CDR3 length: 14 residues. CDR1 is SGHDT and CDR2 is YYEEEE in the germline V gene. V was clipped by 3 bases and J by 1 base, with 10 bases between them. The chain's CDR3 is CASSYSGSNTEAFF. CDR3 coding DNA: TGTGCCAGCAGCTATAGCGGATCGAACACTGAAGCTTTCTTT.

This clone has only one observation. The chain employs TRBV7-2 and TRBJ1-3; 7 nucleotides line up with TRBD1. The V gene end was trimmed by 4 bases and the J gene end by 0 bases; junction bases not matched to a gene: 6. The CDR3 is made up of 16 amino acids. CDR1 SGHTA and CDR2 FQGNSA come from the germline V gene. CDR3 protein: CASSWDRQSSGNTIYF. Written as DNA, the CDR3 is TGTGCCAGCAGCTGGGACAGACAGAGCTCTGGAAACACCATATATTTT.

The chain recombines TRBV27 with TRBJ2-2; D possibly corresponds to TRBD1 (5 bases). The CDR3 is made up of 15 amino acids. V was trimmed by 2 bases and J by 1 base, leaving 8 bases between them. The germline V gene has CDR1 MNHEY and CDR2 SMNVEV (reference sequence). CDR3 amino acids: CASSLGDRNTGELFF. Here the CDR3 DNA reads TGTGCCAGCAGTTTAGGTGACAGGAACACCGGGGAGCTGTTTTTT.

The rearrangement uses TRBV5-1 and TRBJ2-5, with 9 positions matching TRBD1. The CDR3 has 15 amino acids. CDR1 and CDR2 (germline): SGHRS, YFSETQ. The trim removed 3 bases at V and 4 bases at J, leaving 7 bases unmatched. CDR3 sequence reads: CASSSGTGYLETQYF. CDR3 sequence (DNA): TGCGCCAGCAGCTCAGGGACAGGGTATTTAGAGACCCAGTACTTC.

This chain connects TRBV29-1 to TRBJ2-3, with TRBD2 matching over 13 bases. In germline, CDR1 is SQVTM, CDR2 ANQGSEA. V lost 8 bases and J lost 2; bases outside the gene matches: 7. The CDR3 sequence is 15 residues long. The CDR3 DNA reads TGCAGCATACGGACTAGCGGGGGAACCACAGATACGCAGTATTTT. Translating gives CSIRTSGGTTDTQYF.